This T cell receptor beta chain was identified during a study of shared clonotypes between healthy human individuals. The study's findings and limits: The sampled material consisted only of blood, and tissue repertoires are likely to differ. Estimated clonotype richness was generally higher in naive than memory subsets.

The CDR3 consists of 15 residues. Germline V gives CDR1 SGHTA, CDR2 FQGNSA. V was trimmed by 6 bases and J by 12 bases, leaving 26 bases between them. The protocol was immunoSEQ multiplex PCR, while the TCRdb copy is restricted to in-frame clones and leaves out a portion. Counted here are a few hundred thousand clones, 65% to 70% occurring once; the ten biggest clones make up around 10%. About this clone itself: What it recognizes is unknown.

Sequencing was performed on memory CD4+ T cells sorted from blood. Subset given: CD45RA-negative fraction. The sequence was collected from a man aged 30 to 45 in good health. The rearrangement joins TRBV7-2 to TRBJ1-1; D may be TRBD1 (6 bases). CDR3: CASSSTRGTYGETFF. The DNA for the CDR3 is TGTGCCAGCAGTAGTACCAGGGGCACCTATGGAGAGACTTTCTTT.